This T cell receptor (beta chain) was recovered during a study of OX40 agonist ivuxolimab in advanced cancers. Background on the study: Dose-escalation cases comprised hepatocellular carcinoma, melanoma, renal cell or head and neck cancer.

Germline V lookup: CDR1 SGHNT, CDR2 YYREEE (reference sequence). V gave up 4 bases and J gave up 3 bases, with 17 bases separating them. This CDR3 region has 15 residues. Assay used: immunoSEQ multiplex PCR; TCRdb lists only in-frame clones, some missing. The sample contains about 17,000 clones, 65% to 90% of which appear only once. Source: CD4+ or CD8+ T cells sorted from blood, taken in a trial of the OX40 agonist ivuxolimab. The receptor comes from an adult with an advanced solid tumor such as melanoma, head and neck, liver or kidney cancer. The chain employs TRBV5-4 and TRBJ2-7; D possibly corresponds to TRBD1 (5 bases). The CDR3 region has the DNA TGTGCCAGCAGCCCAACTGCGGACACCCTCTACGAGCAGTACTTC. It is translated as CASSPTADTLYEQYF.